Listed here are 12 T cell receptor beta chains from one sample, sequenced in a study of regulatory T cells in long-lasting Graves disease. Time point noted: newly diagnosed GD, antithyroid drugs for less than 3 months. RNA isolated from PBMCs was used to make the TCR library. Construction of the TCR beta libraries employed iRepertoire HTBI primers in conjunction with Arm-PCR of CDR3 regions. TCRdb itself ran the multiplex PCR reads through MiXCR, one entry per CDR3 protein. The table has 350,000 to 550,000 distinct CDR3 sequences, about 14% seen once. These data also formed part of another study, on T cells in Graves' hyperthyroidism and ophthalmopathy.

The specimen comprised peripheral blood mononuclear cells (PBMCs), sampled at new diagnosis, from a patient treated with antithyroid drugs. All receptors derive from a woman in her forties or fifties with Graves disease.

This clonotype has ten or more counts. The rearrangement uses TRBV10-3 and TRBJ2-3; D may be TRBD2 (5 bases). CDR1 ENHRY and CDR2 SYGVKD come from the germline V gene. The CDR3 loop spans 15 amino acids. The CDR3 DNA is TGTCCAAAATGGGAGAACCGAGAAAGCACAGATACGCAGTATTTT. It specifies CPKWENRESTDTQYF.

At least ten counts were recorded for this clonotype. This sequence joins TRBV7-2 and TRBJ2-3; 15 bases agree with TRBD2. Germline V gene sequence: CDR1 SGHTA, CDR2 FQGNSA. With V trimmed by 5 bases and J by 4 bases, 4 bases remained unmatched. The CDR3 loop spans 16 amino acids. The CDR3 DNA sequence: TGTGCCAGCAGCATGGGGACTAGCGGGAGGTCAGATACGCAGTATTTT. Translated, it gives CASSMGTSGRSDTQYF. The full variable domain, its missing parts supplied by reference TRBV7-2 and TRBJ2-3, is GAGVSQSPSNKVTEKGKDVELRCDPISGHTALYWYRQSLGQGLEFLIYFQGNSAPDKSGLPSDRFSAERTGGSVSTLTIQRTQQEDSAVYLCASSMGTSGRSDTQYFGPGTRLTVL.

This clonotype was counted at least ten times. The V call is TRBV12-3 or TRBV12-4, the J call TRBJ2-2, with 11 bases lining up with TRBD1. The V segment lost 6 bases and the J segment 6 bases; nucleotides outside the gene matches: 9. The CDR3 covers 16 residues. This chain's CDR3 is CASRSPGTGGAGELFF. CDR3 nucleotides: TGTGCCAGCAGGAGTCCCGGGACAGGGGGAGCCGGGGAGCTGTTTTTT.

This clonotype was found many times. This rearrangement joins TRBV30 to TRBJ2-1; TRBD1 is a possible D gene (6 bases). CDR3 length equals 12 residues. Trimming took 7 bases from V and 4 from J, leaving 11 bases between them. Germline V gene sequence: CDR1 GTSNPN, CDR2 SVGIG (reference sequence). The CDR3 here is CAFWDNYNEQFF. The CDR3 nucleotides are TGTGCCTTTTGGGACAATTACAATGAGCAGTTCTTC.

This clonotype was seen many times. The CDR3 bases are TGCAGTGCTAGAGACGGAACAGGGAGCTATGGCTACACCTTC. Translated: CSARDGTGSYGYTF. The chain links TRBV20-1 to TRBJ1-2; D might be TRBD1 (6 bases). Trimming took 0 bases from V and 4 from J, leaving 12 bases between them. The length of the CDR3 is 14 residues. The V gene's germline CDR1 is DFQATT and CDR2 SNEGSKA (reference sequence).

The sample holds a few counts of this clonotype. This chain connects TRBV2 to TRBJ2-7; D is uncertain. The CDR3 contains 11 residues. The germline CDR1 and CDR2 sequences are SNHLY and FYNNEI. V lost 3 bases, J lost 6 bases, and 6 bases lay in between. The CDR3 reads CASSETGEQYF. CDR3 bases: TGTGCCAGCAGTGAGACCGGCGAGCAGTACTTC.

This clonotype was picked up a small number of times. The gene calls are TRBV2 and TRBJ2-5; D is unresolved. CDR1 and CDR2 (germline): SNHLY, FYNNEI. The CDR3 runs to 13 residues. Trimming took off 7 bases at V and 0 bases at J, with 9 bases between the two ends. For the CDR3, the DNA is TGTGCCAGCAAGAGAATGTACCAAGAGACCCAGTACTTC. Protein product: CASKRMYQETQYF.

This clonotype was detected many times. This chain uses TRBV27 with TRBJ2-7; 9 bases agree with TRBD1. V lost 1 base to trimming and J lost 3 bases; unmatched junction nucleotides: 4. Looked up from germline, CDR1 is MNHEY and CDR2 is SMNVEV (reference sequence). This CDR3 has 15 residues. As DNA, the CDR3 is TGTGCCAGCAGTTTATGGACAGGGGAGGGCTACGAGCAGTACTTC. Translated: CASSLWTGEGYEQYF.

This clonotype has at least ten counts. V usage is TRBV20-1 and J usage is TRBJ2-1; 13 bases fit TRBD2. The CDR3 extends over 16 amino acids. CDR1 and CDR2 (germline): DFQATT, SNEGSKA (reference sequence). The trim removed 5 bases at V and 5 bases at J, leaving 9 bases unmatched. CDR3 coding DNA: TGCAGTGCTCAAGGACTAGCGGGAGATGAAAACAATGAGCAGTTCTTC. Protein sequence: CSAQGLAGDENNEQFF.

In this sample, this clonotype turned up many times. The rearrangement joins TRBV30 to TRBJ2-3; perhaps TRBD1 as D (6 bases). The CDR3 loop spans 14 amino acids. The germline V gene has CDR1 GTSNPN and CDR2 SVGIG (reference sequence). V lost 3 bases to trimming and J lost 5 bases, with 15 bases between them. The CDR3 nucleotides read TGTGCCTGGAGGACGGACAGCGCCTTAGATACGCAGTATTTT. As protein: CAWRTDSALDTQYF. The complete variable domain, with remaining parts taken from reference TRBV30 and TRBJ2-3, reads SQTIHQWPATLVQPVGSPLSLECTVEGTSNPNLYWYRQAAGRGLQLLFYSVGIGQISSEVPQNLSASRPQDRQFILSSKKLLLSDSGFYLCAWRTDSALDTQYFGPGTRLTVL.

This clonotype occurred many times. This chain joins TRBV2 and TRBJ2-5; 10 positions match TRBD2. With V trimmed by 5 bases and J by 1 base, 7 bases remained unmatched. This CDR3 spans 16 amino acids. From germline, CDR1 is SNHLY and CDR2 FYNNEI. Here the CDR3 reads CASSSGTSVSQETQYF. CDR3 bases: TGTGCCAGCAGTTCCGGGACTAGCGTAAGCCAAGAGACCCAGTACTTC.

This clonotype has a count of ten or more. CDR3 bases: TGCAGCGCGGATAGGGACTGGCAAAATGAGCAGTTCTTC. Translating it yields CSADRDWQNEQFF. The genes are TRBV29-1 and TRBJ2-1, with D perhaps matching TRBD2 (6 bases). The CDR3 totals 13 residues. V was shortened by 7 bases and J by 7 bases, with 17 bases between the two germline ends. CDR1 is SQVTM, CDR2 ANQGSEA, per germline.